Here is one T cell receptor (beta chain) with its context. The data derive from a study of blood T cell repertoires in COVID-19. Overall study: The United States, Italy and Spain supplied acute and convalescent COVID-19 samples. PBMCs, B-cell-depleted T cells, or T cells provided the cDNA or gDNA that made up the material.

In the original workflow: Estimated nucleated cell counts came from reference gene primer amplification. Method: immunoSEQ multiplex PCR; TCRdb's copy keeps in-frame clones and lacks some. V, J and clone size were drawn from that table, and D and trimming were deduced from the DNA. The table has a few hundred thousand clones, roughly 89% seen once. This CDR3 spans 14 amino acids. The V gene's germline CDR1 is SGHRS and CDR2 YFSETQ. The V end was cut by 4 bases, the J end by 4 bases, with 12 bases between. V is TRBV5-1 and J is TRBJ2-1; TRBD1 might be the D (7 bases). Sequencing was performed on peripheral blood. The sequence derives from a man in his 60s who had recovered from COVID-19. This chain's CDR3 is CASSRGTVYNEQFF. CDR3 DNA sequence: TGCGCCAGCAGCCGGGGGACAGTTTACAATGAGCAGTTCTTC.